Sequencing of this T cell receptor beta chain was carried out in a study of metastatic and nonmetastatic thyroid tumors. Trimming took off 0 bases at V and 7 bases at J, with 20 bases between the two ends. Germline values: CDR1 SGHRS, CDR2 YFSETQ. The CDR3 sequence is 17 residues long. MiXCR re-clonotyped the PCR reads for TCRdb. Seen here are 30,000 to 35,000 clones, 20% to 25% observed once, and the top ten hold approximately 3%. No patient received treatment before thyroid surgery. The sample comprised tumor tissue. The clonotype comes from a male donor with papillary thyroid cancer or a benign thyroid nodule (not recorded which). Some clones in this sample may be carry-over from other donors' samples. V is TRBV5-1 and J is TRBJ2-1; possibly TRBD2 for D (6 bases). This CDR3 reads CASSLGMTRGRYNEQFF. The CDR3 nucleotides read TGCGCCAGCAGCTTGGGTATGACTAGAGGAAGATATAATGAGCAGTTCTTC.